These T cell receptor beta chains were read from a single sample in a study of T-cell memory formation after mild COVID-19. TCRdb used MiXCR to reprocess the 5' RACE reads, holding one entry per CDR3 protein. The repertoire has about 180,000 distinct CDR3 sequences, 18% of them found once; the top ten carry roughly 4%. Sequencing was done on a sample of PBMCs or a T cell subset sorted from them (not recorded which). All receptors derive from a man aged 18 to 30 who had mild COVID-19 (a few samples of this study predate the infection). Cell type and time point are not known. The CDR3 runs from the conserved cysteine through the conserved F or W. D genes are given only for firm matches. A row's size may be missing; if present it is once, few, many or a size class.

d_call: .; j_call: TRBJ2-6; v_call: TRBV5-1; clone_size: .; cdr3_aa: CASSLRLTSSSGANVLTF; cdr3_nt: TGCGCCAGCAGCCTCCGACTGACTAGTAGCTCTGGGGCCAACGTCCTGACTTTC
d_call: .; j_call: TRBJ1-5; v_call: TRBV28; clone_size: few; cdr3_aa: CASSLQYQPQHF; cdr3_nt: TGTGCCAGCAGTCTCCAATATCAGCCCCAGCATTTT
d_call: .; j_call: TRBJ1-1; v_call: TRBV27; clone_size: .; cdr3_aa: CASSSPANTEAFF; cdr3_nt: TGTGCCAGCAGTTCCCCAGCGAACACTGAAGCTTTCTTT
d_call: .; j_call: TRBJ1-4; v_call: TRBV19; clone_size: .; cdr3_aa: CASSPAPTVVKLFF; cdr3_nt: TGTGCCAGTAGTCCAGCCCCGACAGTGGTAAAACTGTTTTTT
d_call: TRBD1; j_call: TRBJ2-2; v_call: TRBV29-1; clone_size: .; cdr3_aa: CSVVLGQQNGELFF; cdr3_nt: TGCAGCGTTGTTCTGGGACAGCAAAACGGGGAGCTGTTTTTT
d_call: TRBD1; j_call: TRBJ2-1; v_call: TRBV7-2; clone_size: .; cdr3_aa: CASSYDRAEQFF; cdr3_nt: TGTGCCAGCAGCTATGACAGGGCTGAGCAGTTCTTC
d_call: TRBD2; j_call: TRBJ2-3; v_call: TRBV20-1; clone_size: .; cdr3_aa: CSAPAGVGTDTQYF; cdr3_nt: TGCAGTGCCCCAGCGGGGGTCGGGACAGATACGCAGTATTTT
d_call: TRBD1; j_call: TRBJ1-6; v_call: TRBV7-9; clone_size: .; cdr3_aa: CASSFWTGDNSPLHF; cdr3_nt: TGTGCCAGCAGCTTCTGGACAGGGGATAATTCACCCCTCCACTTT
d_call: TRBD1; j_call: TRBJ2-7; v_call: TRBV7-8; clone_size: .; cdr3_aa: CASSSLQGAVYEQYF; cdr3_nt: TGTGCCAGCAGCTCCCTACAGGGGGCAGTCTACGAGCAGTACTTC
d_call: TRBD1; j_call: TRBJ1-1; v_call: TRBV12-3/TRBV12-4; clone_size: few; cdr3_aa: CASSITGQAEAFF; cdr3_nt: TGTGCCAGCAGCATAACCGGACAGGCTGAAGCTTTCTTT